This TCR beta chain was sequenced during a study of T cells in localized non-small cell lung cancer. In the case of this clone: Its antigen is unidentified.

The assay was immunoSEQ multiplex PCR, and TCRdb's table has in-frame clones only and misses some. Of fewer than 12,000 clones listed, around 47% are singletons. The germline CDR1 and CDR2 sequences are MNHGY and SAAAGT. The CDR3 is 14 residues long. Trimming cost V 6 bases and J 5 bases; bases outside gene matches: 9. General observations from the study: Uninvolved nearby lung showed the greatest T cell clonality, exceeding that found in tumor. Heterogeneity remains possible because sequencing was limited to only one tumor region.

The V call is TRBV6-8, the J call TRBJ2-5; TRBD2 matches 7 bases. The sequence came from a woman aged 35 to 69 with stage II squamous cell lung carcinoma. The material was lymph node tissue, obtained before any cancer treatment. CDR3 sequence: CASRVRGDGETQYF. The CDR3 nucleotides read TGTGCCAGCAGGGTTCGGGGGGACGGGGAGACCCAGTACTTC.